Here is one T cell receptor beta chain with its context. What antigen it recognizes has not been identified. No much larger clone exists at a distance of one base, and base qualities are not known. Library creation used the immunoSEQ multiplex PCR assay. Here the immuneACCESS table is served through TCRdb, limited to in-frame sequences with V and J called. Missing clones are a known gap in these copies; in checked studies unresolved V genes cover under half, and the rest lacks a known reason. This sample has 70,000 to 75,000 clones in its table, and approximately 92% of those were observed once. Clones ranked in the top ten supply less than 2.5% of the sample. These data are taken from a study of T cell changes during pregnancy in multiple sclerosis (dated by TCRdb to the late 2010s). Background for the entire study: The study examined how the T cell repertoire changed over the course of pregnancy in women with multiple sclerosis.

The CDR3 measures 14 amino acids from cysteine to phenylalanine. The only DNA kept is the CDR3, 42 bases in frame from the first base. Ends trimmed: V by 1 base, J by 4 bases; bases unmatched to a gene: 3. The germline V gene supplies CDR1 MGHRA and CDR2 YSYEKL. The material sequenced was peripheral blood, taken in the second trimester of pregnancy. The source is a female donor in good health, enrolled as a control in a pregnancy study. This chain is built from TRBV4-1 and TRBJ1-2; TRBD1 lines up with 7 middle nucleotides. CDR3 loop: CASSQASGGYGYTF. The DNA sequence follows: TGCGCCAGCAGCCAAGCCTCAGGGGGCTATGGCTACACCTTC.